Listed below are T cell receptor beta chains from one sample, sequenced in a study of PD-1 blockade in classical Hodgkin lymphoma. Libraries were prepared by immunoSEQ multiplex PCR; TCRdb keeps only in-frame clonotypes and omits some of them. The table lists tens of thousands of clones, approximately 92% of them singletons. The source material was CD4+ T cells from blood. Source of these receptors: a human donor with classical Hodgkin lymphoma. Both conserved end residues are part of each CDR3. Each record gives: clone size, V gene, J gene, D gene, CDR3 protein, CDR3 DNA. D genes are given only for firm matches. Where a row states a size, it is once, few, many or the class of an expanded clone; other rows omit it.

NA	TRBV5-6	TRBJ2-3	TRBD1	CASTGQGGSTFLTDTQYF	TGTGCCAGCACCGGACAGGGGGGGTCTACCTTCCTCACAGATACGCAGTATTTT
NA	TRBV4-1	TRBJ2-7	NA	CASSQEPLWEGSEQYF	TGCGCCAGCAGCCAAGAGCCCTTATGGGAAGGGAGCGAGCAGTACTTC
NA	TRBV18	TRBJ2-1	NA	CASSPRTGSSYNEQFF	TGTGCCAGCTCACCCCGCACAGGGAGCTCCTACAATGAGCAGTTCTTC
once	TRBV18	TRBJ2-7	TRBD2	CASSPGGLAPYEQYF	TGTGCCAGCTCACCAGGGGGACTAGCCCCATACGAGCAGTACTTC
NA	TRBV5-1	TRBJ2-1	NA	CASSFNFPYNEQFF	TGCGCCAGCAGCTTTAATTTCCCCTACAATGAGCAGTTCTTC
NA	TRBV2	TRBJ2-1	NA	CASGEAGPSYNEQFF	TGTGCCAGCGGGGAGGCGGGCCCGTCCTACAATGAGCAGTTCTTC
NA	TRBV6-1	TRBJ2-7	NA	CASSEGLGNYEQYF	TGTGCCAGCAGTGAAGGTCTCGGAAACTACGAGCAGTACTTC
NA	TRBV28	TRBJ2-5	TRBD1	CASSYTGGRQETQYF	TGTGCCAGCAGCTACACAGGGGGAAGACAAGAGACCCAGTACTTC
NA	TRBV6-6	TRBJ2-6	NA	CASSTAGANVLTF	TGTGCCAGCAGTACCGCTGGGGCCAACGTCCTGACTTTC
NA	TRBV7-2	TRBJ2-1	NA	CASSLVGGRDEQFF	TGTGCCAGCAGCTTAGTTGGGGGCCGAGATGAGCAGTTCTTC
few	TRBV28	TRBJ1-1	NA	CASSRQGSGTEAFF	TGTGCCAGCAGTCGTCAGGGTTCAGGCACTGAAGCTTTCTTT
NA	TRBV7-6	TRBJ2-7	TRBD2	CASSLGLAGYEQYF	TGTGCCAGCAGCTTGGGACTAGCGGGTTACGAGCAGTACTTC
once	TRBV7-2	TRBJ2-1	TRBD1	CASSSAGTVYNEQFF	TGTGCCAGCAGCTCGGCCGGGACAGTTTACAATGAGCAGTTCTTC
NA	TRBV11-3	TRBJ2-1	NA	CASSLVNTYNEQFF	TGTGCCAGCAGCTTAGTAAACACCTACAATGAGCAGTTCTTC
NA	TRBV4-3	TRBJ2-2	TRBD1	CASSQDRGQGVGGELFF	TGCGCCAGCAGCCAAGATCGTGGACAGGGGGTGGGGGGGGAGCTGTTTTTT
once	TRBV5-1	TRBJ1-1	NA	CASSSDTLNTEAFF	TGCGCCAGCAGCTCAGACACCTTGAACACTGAAGCTTTCTTT
NA	TRBV5-1	TRBJ2-5	TRBD2	CASSLPSGGPETQYF	TGCGCCAGCAGCTTGCCTAGCGGGGGGCCGGAGACCCAGTACTTC
NA	TRBV5-1	TRBJ1-6	NA	CASSLGESSYNSPLHF	TGCGCCAGCAGCTTGGGGGAGAGCTCCTATAATTCACCCCTCCACTTT
NA	TRBV7-9	TRBJ2-5	TRBD1	CASSNPGTAKETQYF	TGTGCCAGCAGCAACCCCGGGACAGCAAAAGAGACCCAGTACTTC
NA	TRBV11-2	TRBJ2-3	TRBD2	CASSTSGGRTDTQYF	TGTGCCAGCAGCACCAGCGGGGGGCGCACAGATACGCAGTATTTT
NA	TRBV11-2	TRBJ2-3	NA	CASSLPSTGRGTDTQYF	TGTGCCAGCAGCCTACCTAGCACCGGGAGAGGCACAGATACGCAGTATTTT
NA	TRBV6-1	TRBJ1-5	NA	CASSEDGRVLQHF	TGTGCCAGCAGTGAAGATGGGAGGGTCCTCCAGCATTTT
once	TRBV11-3	TRBJ2-7	NA	CASSSGGKQYF	TGTGCCAGCAGCTCCGGGGGCAAGCAGTACTTC
NA	TRBV5-1	TRBJ2-7	NA	CASNPGGTSSYEQYF	TGCGCCAGCAACCCCGGGGGAACTAGCTCCTACGAGCAGTACTTC
NA	TRBV30	TRBJ2-2	NA	CAWSPPAGELFF	TGTGCCTGGAGTCCCCCGGCCGGGGAGCTGTTTTTT
once	TRBV30	TRBJ2-7	TRBD2	CACNGGAWSYEQYF	TGTGCCTGCAACGGGGGGGCGTGGAGCTACGAGCAGTACTTC
NA	TRBV7-2	TRBJ2-5	TRBD1	CASSLGTGRRETQYF	TGTGCCAGCAGCTTAGGGACAGGGCGACGGGAGACCCAGTACTTC
NA	TRBV7-9	TRBJ2-1	NA	CASSLVVSRGGEQFF	TGTGCCAGCAGCTTAGTGGTCTCCCGAGGCGGTGAGCAGTTCTTC
NA	TRBV29-1	TRBJ1-5	NA	CSVSPGVDQPQHF	TGCAGCGTTTCCCCAGGGGTTGATCAGCCCCAGCATTTT
NA	TRBV4-1	TRBJ1-2	NA	CASSQLNYGYTF	TGCGCCAGCAGCCAGCTTAACTATGGCTACACCTTC
NA	TRBV19	TRBJ2-2	TRBD2	CASSPGTSGNTGELFF	TGTGCCAGTAGTCCGGGGACTAGCGGGAACACCGGGGAGCTGTTTTTT
NA	TRBV6-6	TRBJ1-2	NA	CASSFVSGTGYGYTF	TGTGCCAGCAGTTTCGTTTCCGGGACTGGCTATGGCTACACCTTC
NA	TRBV12-2	TRBJ2-3	NA	CASRLGIGGRAEYTQYF	TGTGCAAGTCGCTTAGGGATAGGCGGGAGGGCCGAGTATACGCAGTATTTT
NA	TRBV11-2	TRBJ2-3	NA	CASSWRAGAYPTDTQYF	TGTGCCAGCAGCTGGCGTGCGGGCGCCTATCCCACAGATACGCAGTATTTT
NA	TRBV11-2	TRBJ1-4	NA	CASSLAGGTNEKLFF	TGTGCCAGCAGCTTAGCGGGGGGAACTAATGAAAAACTGTTTTTT
NA	TRBV19	TRBJ2-3	NA	CASSIGRGPTDTQYF	TGTGCCAGTAGTATAGGGCGGGGCCCCACAGATACGCAGTATTTT